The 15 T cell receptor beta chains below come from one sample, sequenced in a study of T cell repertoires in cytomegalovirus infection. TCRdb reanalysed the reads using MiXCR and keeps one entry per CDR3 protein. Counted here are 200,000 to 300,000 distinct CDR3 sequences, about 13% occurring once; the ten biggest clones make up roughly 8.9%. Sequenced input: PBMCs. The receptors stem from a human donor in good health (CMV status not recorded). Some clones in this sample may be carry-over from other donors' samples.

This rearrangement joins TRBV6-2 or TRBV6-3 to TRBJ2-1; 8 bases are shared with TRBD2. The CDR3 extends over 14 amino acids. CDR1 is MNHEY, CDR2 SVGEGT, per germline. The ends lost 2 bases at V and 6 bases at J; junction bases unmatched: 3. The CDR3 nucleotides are TGTGCCAGCAGTTACGACGGGACTAGCAATGAGCAGTTCTTC. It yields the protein CASSYDGTSNEQFF.

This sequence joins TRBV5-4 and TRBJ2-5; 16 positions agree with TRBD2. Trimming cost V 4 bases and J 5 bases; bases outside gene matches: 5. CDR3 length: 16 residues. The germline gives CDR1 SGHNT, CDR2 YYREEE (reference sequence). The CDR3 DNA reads TGTGCCAGCAGCAAGGGGACTAGCGGGGGGGAGGAGACCCAGTACTTC. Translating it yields CASSKGTSGGEETQYF.

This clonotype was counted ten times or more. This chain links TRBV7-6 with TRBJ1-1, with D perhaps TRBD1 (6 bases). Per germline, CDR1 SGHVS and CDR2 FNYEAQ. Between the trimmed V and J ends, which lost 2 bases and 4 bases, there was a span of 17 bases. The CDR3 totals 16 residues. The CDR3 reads CASSLTPERGGTEAFF. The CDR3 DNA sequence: TGTGCCAGCAGCTTAACGCCCGAGAGGGGGGGCACTGAAGCTTTCTTT.

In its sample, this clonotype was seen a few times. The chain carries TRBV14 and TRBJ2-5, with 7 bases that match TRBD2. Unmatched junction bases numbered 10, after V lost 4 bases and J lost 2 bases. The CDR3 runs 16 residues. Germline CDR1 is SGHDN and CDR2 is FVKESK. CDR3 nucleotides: TGTGCCAGCAGCCGAAGCGGGACTCAAGCGCAAGAGACCCAGTACTTC. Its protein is CASSRSGTQAQETQYF.

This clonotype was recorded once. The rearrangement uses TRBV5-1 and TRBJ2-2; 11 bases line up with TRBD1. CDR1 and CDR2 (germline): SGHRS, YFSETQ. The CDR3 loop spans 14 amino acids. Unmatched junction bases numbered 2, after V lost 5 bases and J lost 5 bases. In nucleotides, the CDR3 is TGCGCCAGCAGGGGGACAGGGGGAACCGGGGAGCTGTTTTTT. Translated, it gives CASRGTGGTGELFF.

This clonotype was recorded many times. CDR3 residues: CASSLPGQAYNEQFF. The CDR3 region has the DNA TGTGCCAGCAGCCTCCCGGGACAAGCTTACAATGAGCAGTTCTTC. The rearrangement links TRBV7-3 to TRBJ2-1, with D possibly being TRBD1 (6 bases). V lost 5 bases and J 4 bases, leaving 15 bases between the germline ends. The CDR3 extends over 15 amino acids. Germline CDR1 and CDR2: SGHTA and FQGTGA.

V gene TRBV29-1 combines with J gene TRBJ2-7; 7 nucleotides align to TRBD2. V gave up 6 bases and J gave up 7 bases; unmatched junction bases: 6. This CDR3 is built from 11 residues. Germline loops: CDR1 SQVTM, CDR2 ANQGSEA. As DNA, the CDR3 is TGCAGCGTGCGGGGGATGGGGGAGCAGTACTTC. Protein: CSVRGMGEQYF.

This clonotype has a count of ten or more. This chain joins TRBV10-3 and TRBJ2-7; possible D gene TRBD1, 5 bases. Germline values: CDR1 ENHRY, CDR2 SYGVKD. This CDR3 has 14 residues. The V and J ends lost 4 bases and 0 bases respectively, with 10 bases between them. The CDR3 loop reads CAISVDSLSYEQYF. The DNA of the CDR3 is TGTGCCATCAGTGTAGACAGCCTCTCCTACGAGCAGTACTTC.

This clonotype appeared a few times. This chain's CDR3 is CASSYWDRPGNTEAFF. The CDR3 DNA reads as TGTGCCAGCAGTTACTGGGACAGGCCGGGGAACACTGAAGCTTTCTTT. The V call is TRBV6-6, the J call TRBJ1-1; the match to TRBD1 covers 8 bases. V was pared by 1 base and J by 1 base, with 5 bases of the junction left unmatched. The CDR3 consists of 16 residues. Per the germline V gene, CDR1 is MNHNY and CDR2 is SVGAGI (reference sequence).

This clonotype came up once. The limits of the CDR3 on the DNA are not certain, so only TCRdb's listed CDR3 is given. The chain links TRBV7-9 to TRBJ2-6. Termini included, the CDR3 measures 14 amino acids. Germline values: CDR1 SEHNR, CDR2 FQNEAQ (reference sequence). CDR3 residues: CASSFASGANVLAF.

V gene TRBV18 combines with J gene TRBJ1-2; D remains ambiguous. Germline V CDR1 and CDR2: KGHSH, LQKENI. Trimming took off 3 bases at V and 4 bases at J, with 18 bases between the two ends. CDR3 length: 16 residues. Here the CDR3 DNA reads TGTGCCAGCTCACCGCAGCCTCGGCTGCTCTCCTATGGCTACACCTTC. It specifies CASSPQPRLLSYGYTF. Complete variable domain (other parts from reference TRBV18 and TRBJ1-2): NAGVMQNPRHLVRRRGQEARLRCSPMKGHSHVYWYRQLPEEGLKFMVYLQKENIIDESGMPKERFSAEFPKEGPSILRIQQVVRGDSAAYFCASSPQPRLLSYGYTFGSGTRLTVV.

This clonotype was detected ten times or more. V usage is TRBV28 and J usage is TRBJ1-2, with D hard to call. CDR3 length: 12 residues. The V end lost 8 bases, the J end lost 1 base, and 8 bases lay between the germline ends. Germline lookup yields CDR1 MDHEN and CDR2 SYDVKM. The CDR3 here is CASRPGNYGYTF. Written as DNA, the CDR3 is TGTGCCAGCCGGCCCGGTAACTATGGCTACACCTTC.

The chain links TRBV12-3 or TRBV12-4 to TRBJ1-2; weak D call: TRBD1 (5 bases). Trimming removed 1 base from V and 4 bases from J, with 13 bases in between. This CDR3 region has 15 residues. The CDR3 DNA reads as TGTGCCAGCAGTTTAGGGACATCCCAACCCTATGGCTACACCTTC. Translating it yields CASSLGTSQPYGYTF.

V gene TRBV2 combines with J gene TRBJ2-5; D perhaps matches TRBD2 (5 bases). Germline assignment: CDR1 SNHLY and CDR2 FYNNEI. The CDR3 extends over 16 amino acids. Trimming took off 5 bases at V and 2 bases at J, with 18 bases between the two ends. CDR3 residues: CASSHNPIREQETQYF. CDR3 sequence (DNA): TGTGCCAGCAGTCACAACCCCATTAGGGAGCAAGAGACCCAGTACTTC.

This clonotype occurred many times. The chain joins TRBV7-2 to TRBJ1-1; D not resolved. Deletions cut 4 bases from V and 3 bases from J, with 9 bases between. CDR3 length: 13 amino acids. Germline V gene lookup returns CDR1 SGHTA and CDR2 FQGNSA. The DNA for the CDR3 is TGTGCCAGCAGCTCCTCTATGGACACTGAAGCTTTCTTT. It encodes CASSSSMDTEAFF.